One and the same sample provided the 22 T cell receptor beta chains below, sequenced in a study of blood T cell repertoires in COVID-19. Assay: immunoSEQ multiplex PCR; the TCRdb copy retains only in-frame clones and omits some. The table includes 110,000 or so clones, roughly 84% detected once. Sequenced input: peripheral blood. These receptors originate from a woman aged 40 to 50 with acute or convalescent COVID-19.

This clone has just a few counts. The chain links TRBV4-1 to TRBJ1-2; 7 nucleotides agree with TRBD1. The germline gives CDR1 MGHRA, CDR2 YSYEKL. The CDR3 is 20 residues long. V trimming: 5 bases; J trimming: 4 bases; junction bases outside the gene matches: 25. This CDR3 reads CASSSPAGLLRQGEVYGYTF. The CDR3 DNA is TGCGCCAGCAGCTCCCCCGCAGGGCTGCTCCGGCAGGGGGAAGTCTATGGCTACACCTTC.

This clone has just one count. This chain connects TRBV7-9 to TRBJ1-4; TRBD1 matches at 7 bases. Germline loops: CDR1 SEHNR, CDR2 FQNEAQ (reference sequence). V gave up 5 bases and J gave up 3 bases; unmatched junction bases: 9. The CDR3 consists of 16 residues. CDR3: CASSIPTGPANEKLFF. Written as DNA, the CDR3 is TGTGCCAGCAGCATACCGACAGGGCCGGCTAATGAAAAACTGTTTTTT.

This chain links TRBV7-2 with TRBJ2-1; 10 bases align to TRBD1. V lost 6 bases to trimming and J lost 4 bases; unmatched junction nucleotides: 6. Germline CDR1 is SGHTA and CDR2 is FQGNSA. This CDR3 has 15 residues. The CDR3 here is CASRSDRGPYNEQFF. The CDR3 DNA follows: TGTGCCAGCAGATCCGACAGGGGGCCTTACAATGAGCAGTTCTTC. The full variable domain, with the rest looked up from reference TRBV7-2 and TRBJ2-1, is GAGVSQSPSNKVTEKGKDVELRCDPISGHTALYWYRQSLGQGLEFLIYFQGNSAPDKSGLPSDRFSAERTGGSVSTLTIQRTQQEDSAVYLCASRSDRGPYNEQFFGPGTRLTVL.

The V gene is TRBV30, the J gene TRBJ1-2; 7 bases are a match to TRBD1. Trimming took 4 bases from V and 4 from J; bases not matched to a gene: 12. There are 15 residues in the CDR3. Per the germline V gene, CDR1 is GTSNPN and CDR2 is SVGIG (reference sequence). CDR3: CAWKQKGQRGYGYTF. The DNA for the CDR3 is TGTGCCTGGAAGCAGAAGGGACAGCGCGGCTATGGCTACACCTTC.

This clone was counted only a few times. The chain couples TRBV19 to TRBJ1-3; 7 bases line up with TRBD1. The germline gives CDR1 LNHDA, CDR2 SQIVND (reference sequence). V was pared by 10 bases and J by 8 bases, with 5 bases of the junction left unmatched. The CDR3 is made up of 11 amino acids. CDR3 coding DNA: TGTGCCACCGACAGGGAATACACCATATATTTT. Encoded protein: CATDREYTIYF.

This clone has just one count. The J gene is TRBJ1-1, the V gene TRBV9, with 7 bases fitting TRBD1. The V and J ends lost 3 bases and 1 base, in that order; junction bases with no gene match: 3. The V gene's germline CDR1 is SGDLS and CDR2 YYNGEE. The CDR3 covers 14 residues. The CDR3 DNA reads TGTGCCAGCAGCGCCAGGGACAGGAACACTGAAGCTTTCTTT. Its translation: CASSARDRNTEAFF.

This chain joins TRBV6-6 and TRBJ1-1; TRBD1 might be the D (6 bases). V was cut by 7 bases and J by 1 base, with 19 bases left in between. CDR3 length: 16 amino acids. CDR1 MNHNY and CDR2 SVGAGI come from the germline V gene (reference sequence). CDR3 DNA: TGTGCCAGCATCATCATGCCGGGGGGCGAGAACACTGAAGCTTTCTTT. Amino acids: CASIIMPGGENTEAFF.

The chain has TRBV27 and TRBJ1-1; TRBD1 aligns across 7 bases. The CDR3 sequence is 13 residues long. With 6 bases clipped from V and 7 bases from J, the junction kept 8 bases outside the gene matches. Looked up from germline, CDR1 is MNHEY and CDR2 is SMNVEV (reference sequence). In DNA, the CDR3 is TGTGCCAGCAGAATTACAGGGGCCCGTGAAGCTTTCTTT. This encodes CASRITGAREAFF.

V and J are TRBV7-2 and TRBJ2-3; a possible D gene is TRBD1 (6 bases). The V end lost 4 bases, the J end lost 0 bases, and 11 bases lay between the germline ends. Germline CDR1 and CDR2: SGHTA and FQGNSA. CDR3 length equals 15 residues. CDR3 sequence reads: CASSSNRVSTDTQYF. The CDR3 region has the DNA TGTGCCAGCAGCTCGAACAGGGTTAGCACAGATACGCAGTATTTT.

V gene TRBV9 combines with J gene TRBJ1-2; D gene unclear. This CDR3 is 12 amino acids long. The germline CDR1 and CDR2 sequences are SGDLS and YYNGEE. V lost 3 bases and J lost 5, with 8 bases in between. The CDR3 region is CASSANGYGYTF. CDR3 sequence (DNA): TGTGCCAGCAGCGCCAACGGGTATGGCTACACCTTC.

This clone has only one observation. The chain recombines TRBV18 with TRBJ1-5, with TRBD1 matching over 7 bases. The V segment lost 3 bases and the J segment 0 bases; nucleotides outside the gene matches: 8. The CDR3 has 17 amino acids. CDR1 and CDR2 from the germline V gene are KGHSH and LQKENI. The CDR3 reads CASSPRDSLNSNQPQHF. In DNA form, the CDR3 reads TGTGCCAGCTCACCCCGGGACAGCCTTAATAGCAATCAGCCCCAGCATTTT. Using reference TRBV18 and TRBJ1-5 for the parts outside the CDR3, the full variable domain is NAGVMQNPRHLVRRRGQEARLRCSPMKGHSHVYWYRQLPEEGLKFMVYLQKENIIDESGMPKERFSAEFPKEGPSILRIQQVVRGDSAAYFCASSPRDSLNSNQPQHFGDGTRLSIL.

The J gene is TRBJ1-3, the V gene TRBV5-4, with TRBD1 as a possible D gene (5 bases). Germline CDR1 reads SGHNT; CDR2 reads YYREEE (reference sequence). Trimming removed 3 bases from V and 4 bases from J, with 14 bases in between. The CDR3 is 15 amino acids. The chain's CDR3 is CASSSGRGPGNTIYF. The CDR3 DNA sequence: TGTGCCAGCAGCTCTGGGAGGGGACCGGGAAACACCATATATTTT.

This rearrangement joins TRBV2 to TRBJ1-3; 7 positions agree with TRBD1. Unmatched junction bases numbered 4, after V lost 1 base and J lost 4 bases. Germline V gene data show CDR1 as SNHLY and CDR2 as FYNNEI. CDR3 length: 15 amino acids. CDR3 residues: CASSEERGLGNTIYF. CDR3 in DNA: TGTGCCAGCAGTGAAGAGAGGGGGCTGGGAAACACCATATATTTT. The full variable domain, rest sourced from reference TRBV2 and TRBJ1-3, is EPEVTQTPSHQVTQMGQEVILRCVPISNHLYFYWYRQILGQKVEFLVSFYNNEISEKSEIFDDQFSVERPDGSNFTLKIRSTKLEDSAMYFCASSEERGLGNTIYFGEGSWLTVV.

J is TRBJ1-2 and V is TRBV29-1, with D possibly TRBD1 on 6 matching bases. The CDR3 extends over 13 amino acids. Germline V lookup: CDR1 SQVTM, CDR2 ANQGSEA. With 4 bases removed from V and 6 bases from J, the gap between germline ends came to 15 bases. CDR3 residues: CSVGTGLGNGYTF. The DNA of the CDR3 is TGCAGCGTTGGAACAGGGTTAGGGAATGGCTACACCTTC.

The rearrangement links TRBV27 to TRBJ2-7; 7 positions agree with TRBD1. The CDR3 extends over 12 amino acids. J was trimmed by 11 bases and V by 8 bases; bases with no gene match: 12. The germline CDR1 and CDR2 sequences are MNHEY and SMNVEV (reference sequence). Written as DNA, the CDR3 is TGTGCCAGCGGAATTGACAGGGTCACCAAGTACTTC. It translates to CASGIDRVTKYF.

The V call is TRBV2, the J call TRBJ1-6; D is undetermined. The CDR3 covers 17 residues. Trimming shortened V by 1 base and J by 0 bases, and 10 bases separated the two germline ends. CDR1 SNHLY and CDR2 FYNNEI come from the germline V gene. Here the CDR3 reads CASSEGVRSSYNSPLHF. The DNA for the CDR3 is TGTGCCAGCAGTGAAGGAGTGAGGAGCTCCTATAATTCACCCCTCCACTTT. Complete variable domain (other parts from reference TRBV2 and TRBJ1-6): EPEVTQTPSHQVTQMGQEVILRCVPISNHLYFYWYRQILGQKVEFLVSFYNNEISEKSEIFDDQFSVERPDGSNFTLKIRSTKLEDSAMYFCASSEGVRSSYNSPLHFGNGTRLTVT.

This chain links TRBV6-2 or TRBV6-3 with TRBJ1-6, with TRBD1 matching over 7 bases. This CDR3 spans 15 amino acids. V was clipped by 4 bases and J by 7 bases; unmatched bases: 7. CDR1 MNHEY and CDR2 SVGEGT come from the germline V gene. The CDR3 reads CASSSSPGGNSPLHF. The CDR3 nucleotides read TGTGCCAGCAGTTCTTCCCCAGGGGGAAATTCACCCCTCCACTTT.

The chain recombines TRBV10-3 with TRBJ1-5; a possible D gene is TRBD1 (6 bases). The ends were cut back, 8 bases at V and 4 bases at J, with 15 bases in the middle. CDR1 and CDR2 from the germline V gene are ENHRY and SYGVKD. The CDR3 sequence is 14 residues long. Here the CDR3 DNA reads TGTGCCATCGGTCTCGGACAGACAAATCAGCCCCAGCATTTT. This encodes CAIGLGQTNQPQHF.

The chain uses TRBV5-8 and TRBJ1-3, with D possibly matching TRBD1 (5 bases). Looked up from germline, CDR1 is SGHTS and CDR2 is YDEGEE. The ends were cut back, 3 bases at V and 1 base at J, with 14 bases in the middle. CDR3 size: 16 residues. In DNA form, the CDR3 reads TGTGCCAGCAGCTCGGATCAAGGGGCATCTGGAAACACCATATATTTT. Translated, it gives CASSSDQGASGNTIYF.

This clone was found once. CDR3 in DNA: TGTGCCAGCAGCCAAGATTTCGGGTTTTTCCCGACCCGGACAGGGGACTACACCTTC. This gives the protein CASSQDFGFFPTRTGDYTF. The chain carries TRBV3-1 (or the pseudogene TRBV3-2) and TRBJ1-2; 9 bases are shared with TRBD1. Unmatched junction bases numbered 21, after V lost 0 bases and J lost 10 bases. In germline, CDR1 is LGHDT, CDR2 YNNKEL (reference sequence). This CDR3 comprises 19 residues.

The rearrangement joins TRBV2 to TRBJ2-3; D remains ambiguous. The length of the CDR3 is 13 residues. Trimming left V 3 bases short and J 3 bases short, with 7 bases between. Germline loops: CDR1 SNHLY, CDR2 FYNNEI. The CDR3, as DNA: TGTGCCAGCAGTGAGGGCAGGACAGATACGCAGTATTTT. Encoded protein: CASSEGRTDTQYF. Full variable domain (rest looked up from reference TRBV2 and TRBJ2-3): EPEVTQTPSHQVTQMGQEVILRCVPISNHLYFYWYRQILGQKVEFLVSFYNNEISEKSEIFDDQFSVERPDGSNFTLKIRSTKLEDSAMYFCASSEGRTDTQYFGPGTRLTVL.

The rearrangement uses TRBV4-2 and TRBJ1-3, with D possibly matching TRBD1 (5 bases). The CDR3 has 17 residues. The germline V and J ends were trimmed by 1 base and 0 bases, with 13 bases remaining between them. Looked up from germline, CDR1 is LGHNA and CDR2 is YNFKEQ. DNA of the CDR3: TGTGCCAGCAGCCAAGTGGGGGGAGAGAGCTCTGGAAACACCATATATTTT. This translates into CASSQVGGESSGNTIYF.